A selection of T cell receptor delta chains follows, all from one sample in a study of Vδ1+ human thymocytes. TCRdb reprocessed the multiplex PCR reads through CATT. Altogether 45,000 to 60,000 delta-chain clones are present, about 16% being singletons, with the ten largest covering about 0.38%. Input material: Vdelta1+ gamma-delta thymocytes from the thymus. Receptors originate from a girl under three years old who had congenital heart surgery. The CDR3 runs from the conserved cysteine through the conserved F or W. Each record gives: D gene, V gene, J gene, clone size, CDR3 DNA, CDR3 protein. The D gene is left open where the match is weak. Some rows mark clone size as missing; the rest say once, few, many or name a class of expanded clone.

D gene: .
V gene: TRDV1
J gene: TRDJ2
clone size: .
CDR3 DNA: TGTGCTCTTGGGGGCTTCCTACTCTCACTGGGGGACTCAGCTTTGACAGCACAACTCTTCTTT
CDR3 protein: CALGGFLLSLGDSALTAQLFF

D gene: .
V gene: TRDV1
J gene: TRDJ1
clone size: few
CDR3 DNA: TGTGCTCTTGGGGAACTAGGGTTCGTCGGGGGAGACACCGATAAACTCATCTTT
CDR3 protein: CALGELGFVGGDTDKLIF

D gene: TRDD3
V gene: TRDV1
J gene: TRDJ1
clone size: .
CDR3 DNA: TGTGCTCTTGGGGAAATGAGGGAGAAACTGGGGGATACCGATAAACTCATCTTT
CDR3 protein: CALGEMREKLGDTDKLIF

D gene: .
V gene: TRDV1
J gene: TRDJ1
clone size: few
CDR3 DNA: TGTGCTCTTGGGGAATACCCCGCCAGTTTACCCCACACCGATAAACTCATCTTT
CDR3 protein: CALGEYPASLPHTDKLIF

D gene: .
V gene: TRDV1
J gene: TRDJ1
clone size: few
CDR3 DNA: TGTGCTCTTGGTAGTCATCCTACCCGAGCCCAATACACCGATAAACTCATCTTT
CDR3 protein: CALGSHPTRAQYTDKLIF

D gene: .
V gene: TRDV1
J gene: TRDJ1
clone size: few
CDR3 DNA: TGTGCTCTTGGGGAGTCTCTACGGGGTACTGGGCGGTACACCGATAAACTCATCTTT
CDR3 protein: CALGESLRGTGRYTDKLIF

D gene: TRDD3
V gene: TRDV1
J gene: TRDJ1
clone size: .
CDR3 DNA: TGTGCTCTGGATGGGTTTCCTCCTGGGGGAACCTATGTGTACACCGATAAACTCATCTTT
CDR3 protein: CALDGFPPGGTYVYTDKLIF

D gene: TRDD3
V gene: TRDV1
J gene: TRDJ1
clone size: few
CDR3 DNA: TGTGCTCTGGGACAGATCCGGGGTCCTGGGGATAGCTACGGCACCGATAAACTCATCTTT
CDR3 protein: CALGQIRGPGDSYGTDKLIF

D gene: .
V gene: TRDV1
J gene: TRDJ1
clone size: .
CDR3 DNA: TGTGCTCTTGGGGAACTCTCTAAGGCAACATGGGGGCACTACACCGATAAACTCATCTTT
CDR3 protein: CALGELSKATWGHYTDKLIF

D gene: .
V gene: TRDV1
J gene: TRDJ1
clone size: .
CDR3 DNA: TGTGCTCTTGGGGAACCGACCACGGTTCTGGGGCCACGGGGACTCATCTTT
CDR3 protein: CALGEPTTVLGPRGLIF

D gene: TRDD3
V gene: TRDV1
J gene: TRDJ1
clone size: few
CDR3 DNA: TGTGCTCTTGGGGAAGGGCCCCTACGTTTCAGACCTACTGGGGGCCCAGAAAACACCGATAAACTCATCTTT
CDR3 protein: CALGEGPLRFRPTGGPENTDKLIF

D gene: .
V gene: TRDV1
J gene: TRDJ1
clone size: .
CDR3 DNA: TGTGCTCTTGGGGAACGGGACGGTCTGTACACCGATAAACTCATCTTT
CDR3 protein: CALGERDGLYTDKLIF

D gene: .
V gene: TRDV1
J gene: TRDJ1
clone size: few
CDR3 DNA: TGTGCTCTTGGGAGCTTCCTCCTTCCACCCAAACTCATCTTT
CDR3 protein: CALGSFLLPPKLIF

D gene: TRDD3
V gene: TRDV1
J gene: TRDJ1
clone size: .
CDR3 DNA: TGTGCTCTTGGGGAACTACAGGACCTTCCCATAATATCGAAGTACTGGGGGGGCTCGTACACCGATAAACCCATCTTT
CDR3 protein: CALGELQDLPIISKYWGGSYTDKPIF

D gene: TRDD3
V gene: TRDV2
J gene: TRDJ1
clone size: many
CDR3 DNA: TGTGCCTGTGATACCCACTGCTTCCCCGTACTGGGGATGGGCACCGATAAACTCATCTTT
CDR3 protein: CACDTHCFPVLGMGTDKLIF

D gene: .
V gene: TRDV1
J gene: TRDJ1
clone size: few
CDR3 DNA: TGTGCTCTTGGGGAACTCAGGGTAGGAGGAACCATCCTTTACACCGATAAACTCATCTTT
CDR3 protein: CALGELRVGGTILYTDKLIF

D gene: .
V gene: TRDV2
J gene: TRDJ1
clone size: medium-sized
CDR3 DNA: TGTGCCTGTGACATCAGTACTGTCGATAAACTCATCTTT
CDR3 protein: CACDISTVDKLIF

D gene: TRDD3
V gene: TRDV1
J gene: TRDJ1
clone size: few
CDR3 DNA: TGTGCTCTTGGGACGCCGTCCATTAACGGGTTAGGGGGATACAGAGCCGATAAACTCATCTTT
CDR3 protein: CALGTPSINGLGGYRADKLIF

D gene: TRDD3
V gene: TRDV1
J gene: TRDJ1
clone size: .
CDR3 DNA: TGTGCTCTTGGGGAACTTTCCTCACTTCCCACAGGGGGATACGAACACTACACCGATAAACTCATCTTT
CDR3 protein: CALGELSSLPTGGYEHYTDKLIF

D gene: .
V gene: TRDV1
J gene: TRDJ1
clone size: .
CDR3 DNA: TGTGCTCTTGGGGAAACGTCGTTCATTCCCCTAGGCCCGTCGTACACCGATAAACTCATCTTT
CDR3 protein: CALGETSFIPLGPSYTDKLIF

D gene: TRDD3
V gene: TRDV1
J gene: TRDJ1
clone size: few
CDR3 DNA: TGTGCTCTTGGGGAGTCTTTCCCCTCCCGCTCCTACTGGGGGCTGCACACCGATAAACTCATCTTT
CDR3 protein: CALGESFPSRSYWGLHTDKLIF

D gene: .
V gene: TRDV1
J gene: TRDJ1
clone size: few
CDR3 DNA: TGTGCTCTTGGGGAGCAGCTAAGTCGGTGGGGATCCCGCACCGATAAACTCATCTTT
CDR3 protein: CALGEQLSRWGSRTDKLIF

D gene: .
V gene: TRDV1
J gene: TRDJ1
clone size: few
CDR3 DNA: TGTGCTCTTGGGGAACTAGAGCTGAGACAACTCATCTTT
CDR3 protein: CALGELELRQLIF

D gene: .
V gene: TRDV1
J gene: TRDJ1
clone size: .
CDR3 DNA: TGTGCTCTTGGGGGACCCCCTCGCTCCTACTTCGCTGGGGGGTTATCGTACACCGATAAACTCATCTTT
CDR3 protein: CALGGPPRSYFAGGLSYTDKLIF

D gene: TRDD3
V gene: TRDV1
J gene: TRDJ1
clone size: few
CDR3 DNA: TGTGCTCTTGGTACTATGATCGTACTGGGGGACGGGTACACCGATAAACTCATCTTT
CDR3 protein: CALGTMIVLGDGYTDKLIF

D gene: .
V gene: TRDV1
J gene: TRDJ1
clone size: .
CDR3 DNA: TGTGCTCTTGGGGATCCTAACCTTCCAAACACCGATAAACTCATCTTT
CDR3 protein: CALGDPNLPNTDKLIF

D gene: TRDD3
V gene: TRDV1
J gene: TRDJ1
clone size: few
CDR3 DNA: TGTGCTCTTGTCCAGTTCCTCCGTTACTGGGGGATACGAGGCACTCTACTCACCGATAAACTCATCTTT
CDR3 protein: CALVQFLRYWGIRGTLLTDKLIF

D gene: TRDD3
V gene: TRDV1
J gene: TRDJ1
clone size: .
CDR3 DNA: TGTGCTCTTGGGGCCAACTCCCGGGGTTATGGCTGGGGGATCTGGAGCACCGATAAACTCATCTTT
CDR3 protein: CALGANSRGYGWGIWSTDKLIF

D gene: .
V gene: TRDV1
J gene: TRDJ1
clone size: .
CDR3 DNA: TGTGCTCTTGGGGACCCAGGGGGGGGACACCCCATCTATAAACTCATCTTT
CDR3 protein: CALGDPGGGHPIYKLIF

D gene: .
V gene: TRDV1
J gene: TRDJ1
clone size: .
CDR3 DNA: TGTGCTCTTGGGGAACCTAGTAAACTCATCTTT
CDR3 protein: CALGEPSKLIF

D gene: .
V gene: TRDV1
J gene: TRDJ1
clone size: few
CDR3 DNA: TGTGCTCTTGGGGAAGCTGAACCTACTTCGAGGACCGTATACTTTTACACCGATAAACTCATCTTT
CDR3 protein: CALGEAEPTSRTVYFYTDKLIF

D gene: .
V gene: TRDV1
J gene: TRDJ1
clone size: few
CDR3 DNA: TGTGCTCTTGGGACCACTACGTTGCTGGGGGATAAACTCATCTTT
CDR3 protein: CALGTTTLLGDKLIF

D gene: TRDD3
V gene: TRDV1
J gene: TRDJ1
clone size: few
CDR3 DNA: TGTGCTCTTGTCCCGGCGAGGGGGCCTACTGGGGGACCAACGAACACCGATAAACTCATCTTT
CDR3 protein: CALVPARGPTGGPTNTDKLIF

D gene: .
V gene: TRDV1
J gene: TRDJ1
clone size: few
CDR3 DNA: TGTGCTCTTGACCTACCGACGTCACCGTACACCGATAAACTCATCTTT
CDR3 protein: CALDLPTSPYTDKLIF

D gene: .
V gene: TRDV2
J gene: TRDJ1
clone size: .
CDR3 DNA: TGTGCCTGTGACACCGTTGCGGGATCGACCGATAAACTCATCTTT
CDR3 protein: CACDTVAGSTDKLIF

D gene: TRDD3
V gene: TRDV1
J gene: TRDJ1
clone size: few
CDR3 DNA: TGTGCTCTTGGGGAACTGCGTACTGGGGGACTCCACACCGATAAACTCATCTTT
CDR3 protein: CALGELRTGGLHTDKLIF

D gene: TRDD3
V gene: TRDV1
J gene: TRDJ1
clone size: .
CDR3 DNA: TGTGCTCTTGGGGAGCGGCGTGGAACTGGGGGAAACACCGATAAACTCATCTTT
CDR3 protein: CALGERRGTGGNTDKLIF

D gene: .
V gene: TRDV1
J gene: TRDJ1
clone size: .
CDR3 DNA: TGTGCTCTTGGGGAACTACCTACGAGGGCCTCGGGGAACCCTACCGATAAACTCATCTTT
CDR3 protein: CALGELPTRASGNPTDKLIF

D gene: TRDD3
V gene: TRDV1
J gene: TRDJ1
clone size: few
CDR3 DNA: TGTGCTTTTGGGGCGAACTTCCTACGGGTACTGGGGGATTTTCATAAACTCATCTTT
CDR3 protein: CAFGANFLRVLGDFHKLIF

D gene: .
V gene: TRDV1
J gene: TRDJ1
clone size: few
CDR3 DNA: TGTGCTCTTGGGGAACCCCGGTGTACCGATAAACTCATCTTT
CDR3 protein: CALGEPRCTDKLIF

D gene: .
V gene: TRDV1
J gene: TRDJ1
clone size: .
CDR3 DNA: TGTGCTCTTGGGGAAGGGGCCCAAACGGGGTTCCGATACTCAGACACCGATAAACTCATCTTT
CDR3 protein: CALGEGAQTGFRYSDTDKLIF

D gene: .
V gene: TRDV3
J gene: TRDJ1
clone size: many
CDR3 DNA: TGTGCCTTCCCTGGTAAACTCATCTTT
CDR3 protein: CAFPGKLIF

D gene: TRDD3
V gene: TRDV1
J gene: TRDJ1
clone size: .
CDR3 DNA: TGTGCTCTTGGGGAACTCTCTGGGGGATATCAACCGGCCACCGATAAACTCATCTTT
CDR3 protein: CALGELSGGYQPATDKLIF

D gene: TRDD3
V gene: TRDV1
J gene: TRDJ1
clone size: .
CDR3 DNA: TGTGCTCTTGGGGAGTTAATACTAAGGCCTGGGGGATTAGGGGGCGATAAACTCATCTTT
CDR3 protein: CALGELILRPGGLGGDKLIF

D gene: TRDD3
V gene: TRDV1
J gene: TRDJ1
clone size: few
CDR3 DNA: TGTGCTCTTGGCCCTCCCCGCGTTCCTACTCGTCCGGGGGGGATACAGTACACCGATAAACTCATCTTT
CDR3 protein: CALGPPRVPTRPGGIQYTDKLIF

D gene: .
V gene: TRDV1
J gene: TRDJ1
clone size: few
CDR3 DNA: TGTGCTCTTGGGGAACTAGGGCTTCTCGGTTACACCGATAAACTCATCTTT
CDR3 protein: CALGELGLLGYTDKLIF

D gene: .
V gene: TRDV1
J gene: TRDJ1
clone size: .
CDR3 DNA: TGTGCTCTTGGGGAACTGGGGCCTCCGTACACCGATAAACTCATCTTT
CDR3 protein: CALGELGPPYTDKLIF

D gene: .
V gene: TRDV1
J gene: TRDJ1
clone size: .
CDR3 DNA: TGTGCTCTTGGGGAACTCCGGGGATCCCGACTCGGGTACACCGATAAACTCATCTTT
CDR3 protein: CALGELRGSRLGYTDKLIF

D gene: .
V gene: TRDV1
J gene: TRDJ1
clone size: few
CDR3 DNA: TGTGCTCTTGGGGAACTCAGTAATATGCGGGAAGGGTTGAGTATACTCCAGAAACTCATCTTT
CDR3 protein: CALGELSNMREGLSILQKLIF

D gene: TRDD3
V gene: TRDV1
J gene: TRDJ1
clone size: .
CDR3 DNA: TGTGCTCTCTTCATTACTGAGGGGGATACAAAGGAGGAACTCATCTTT
CDR3 protein: CALFITEGDTKEELIF

D gene: TRDD3
V gene: TRAV29/DV5
J gene: TRDJ1
clone size: few
CDR3 DNA: TGTGCAGCAAGCAGGAAGGGGCTACGGAGGGGGATACTGGTGGATACCGATAAACTCATCTTT
CDR3 protein: CAASRKGLRRGILVDTDKLIF

D gene: .
V gene: TRDV1
J gene: TRDJ1
clone size: few
CDR3 DNA: TGTGCTCTTGGGGAATCCTGCCTTTTTCCTAAGGATGGCATAACCGATAAACTCATCTTT
CDR3 protein: CALGESCLFPKDGITDKLIF

D gene: TRDD3
V gene: TRAV29/DV5
J gene: TRDJ1
clone size: .
CDR3 DNA: TGTGCAGCAAGCACATTTCCTTCTCGCCTCCAACTCACGTACTGGGGGCCATTCACCGATAAACTCATCTTT
CDR3 protein: CAASTFPSRLQLTYWGPFTDKLIF